The 15 T cell receptor beta chains reported below all come from one sample, sequenced in a study of cytomegalovirus exposure and HLA in healthy donors. Amplification used 60 Vbeta primers and 13 Jbeta primers. The repertoire was sequenced with immunoSEQ multiplex PCR; TCRdb's copy has only in-frame clones and lacks some. The sample carries around 180,000 clones, roughly 77% recorded once. The sequenced sample was PBMCs. All receptors come from a woman between 50 and 59 years old in good health and CMV-seronegative.

This chain uses TRBV7-2 with TRBJ2-2, with D possibly TRBD2 on 6 matching bases. The CDR3 has 14 residues. V gave up 1 base and J gave up 6 bases, with 9 bases separating them. CDR1 and CDR2 from the germline V gene are SGHTA and FQGNSA. In DNA form, the CDR3 reads TGTGCCAGCAGCTTAGGGGGGGTCCCCGGGGAGCTGTTTTTT. Translation gives CASSLGGVPGELFF.

V is TRBV29-1 and J is TRBJ1-1, with TRBD1 matching over 7 bases. CDR3 length: 17 residues. The germline V gene has CDR1 SQVTM and CDR2 ANQGSEA. The V and J ends lost 7 bases and 4 bases, in that order; junction bases with no gene match: 21. The CDR3 here is CSAIKGAKNLQVTEAFF. The DNA for the CDR3 is TGCAGCGCGATTAAGGGGGCTAAGAATCTCCAGGTCACTGAAGCTTTCTTT.

This rearrangement joins TRBV28 to TRBJ2-5; D may be TRBD1 (5 bases). Germline-derived CDR1 and CDR2 are MDHEN and SYDVKM. The V end lost 2 bases, the J end lost 1 base, and 11 bases lay between the germline ends. The CDR3 length is 15 residues. The CDR3 region is CASSLAGLGQETQYF. The DNA of the CDR3 is TGTGCCAGCAGTTTAGCAGGGCTGGGCCAAGAGACCCAGTACTTC.

V and J are TRBV5-1 and TRBJ2-5; 8 nucleotides line up with TRBD2. CDR1 is SGHRS and CDR2 is YFSETQ in the germline V gene. J gave up 11 bases and V 4 bases, and 16 bases lay outside the gene matches. The CDR3 has 15 amino acids. CDR3 sequence reads: CASSRVGGGSGQQYF. CDR3 in DNA: TGCGCCAGCAGCAGGGTCGGGGGGGGTAGCGGCCAGCAGTACTTC.

The chain combines TRBV7-2 with TRBJ1-6; tentative D call: TRBD1 (5 bases). This CDR3 contains 16 residues. The germline V gene encodes CDR1 SGHTA and CDR2 FQGNSA. V shed 1 base and J shed 3 bases, with 10 bases lying between them. CDR3 amino acids: CASSLGGTNYNSPLHF. CDR3 DNA: TGTGCCAGCAGCTTAGGAGGGACTAACTATAATTCACCCCTCCACTTT.

This clone was seen a single time. The V and J genes are TRBV25-1 and TRBJ1-2, with D unresolved. Germline CDR1 and CDR2: MGHDK and SYGVNS. CDR3 length equals 15 residues. Trimming shortened V by 5 bases and J by 7 bases, and 20 bases separated the two germline ends. CDR3 region: CASSSDNTALGGYTF. The CDR3 DNA reads TGTGCCAGCAGTTCTGACAACACCGCCTTGGGTGGCTACACCTTC.

The chain employs TRBV9 and TRBJ2-3; 10 bases are a match to TRBD2. Germline CDR1 is SGDLS and CDR2 is YYNGEE. There are 13 residues in the CDR3. V was pared by 4 bases and J by 6 bases, with 2 bases of the junction left unmatched. CDR3 protein: CASSLGLADTQYF. CDR3 DNA sequence: TGTGCCAGCAGCTTGGGACTAGCGGATACGCAGTATTTT.

The rearrangement uses TRBV18 and TRBJ2-2; 12 bases are a match to TRBD2. Germline V gene data show CDR1 as KGHSH and CDR2 as LQKENI. V gave up 3 bases and J gave up 4 bases; unmatched junction bases: 3. This CDR3 has 16 residues. CDR3 DNA: TGTGCCAGCTCACCCGGACTAGCGGGAACCACCGGGGAGCTGTTTTTT. Translation: CASSPGLAGTTGELFF.

This rearrangement joins TRBV5-6 to TRBJ1-2, with D possibly matching TRBD1 (5 bases). Trimming pared 4 bases from V and 8 bases from J, leaving 15 bases between. The CDR3 runs to 13 residues. The V gene's germline CDR1 is SGHDT and CDR2 YYEEEE. This CDR3 is CASSGPGPMGYTF. The DNA of the CDR3 is TGTGCCAGCAGCGGACCAGGGCCTATGGGCTACACCTTC.

The chain carries TRBV28 and TRBJ2-1, with 12 bases that match TRBD2. This CDR3 is 16 amino acids long. Germline V gene lookup returns CDR1 MDHEN and CDR2 SYDVKM. Trimming at V came to 6 bases and at J to 6 bases, leaving 9 bases not matched to a gene. The CDR3 DNA follows: TGTGCCAGCAGCCCACTAGCGGGAGGCCTCGTCAATGAGCAGTTCTTC. This codes for CASSPLAGGLVNEQFF.

The chain is built from TRBV2 and TRBJ2-5; TRBD2 agrees at 9 bases. The closer fit of TRBJ2-7 to the DNA end suggests the J call may be wrong. The CDR3 contains 13 residues. CDR1 is SNHLY, CDR2 FYNNEI, per germline. The CDR3 DNA follows: TGTGCCAGCGAGCCTAGCGGGGCCTACGAGCAGTACTTC. It translates to CASEPSGAYEQYF.

The J gene is TRBJ1-3, the V gene TRBV7-9, with TRBD1 as a possible D gene (5 bases). Germline-derived CDR1 and CDR2 are SEHNR and FQNEAQ (reference sequence). The CDR3 length is 16 residues. Trimming stripped 2 bases from V and 2 bases from J, with 13 bases between. In nucleotides, the CDR3 is TGTGCCAGCAGCTTAAAGGGGAACCTAGCTGGAAACACCATATATTTT. Amino acids: CASSLKGNLAGNTIYF.

The rearrangement joins TRBV28 to TRBJ1-1, with TRBD1 matching over 10 bases. V lost 5 bases and J lost 11; bases outside the gene matches: 11. The CDR3 loop spans 14 amino acids. Germline lookup yields CDR1 MDHEN and CDR2 SYDVKM. CDR3 nucleotide sequence: TGTGCCAGCAGTCCCACGACAGGGGGCGGTCTGGCTTTCTTT. Its protein product is CASSPTTGGGLAFF.

Here the CDR3 reads CASSVGLRGTGELFF. DNA of the CDR3: TGTGCCAGCAGCGTAGGACTACGTGGCACCGGGGAGCTGTTTTTT. The chain links TRBV9 to TRBJ2-2; weak D call: TRBD2 (5 bases). Looked up from germline, CDR1 is SGDLS and CDR2 is YYNGEE. Trimming removed 0 bases from V and 4 bases from J, with 10 bases in between. The CDR3 is 15 residues long.

This chain connects TRBV9 to TRBJ1-6; no firm D call. Looked up from germline, CDR1 is SGDLS and CDR2 is YYNGEE. V lost 4 bases and J lost 7, with 15 bases in between. The CDR3 is 15 amino acids. The CDR3 loop reads CASSKIDKPNSPLHF. DNA for the CDR3: TGTGCCAGCAGCAAAATAGACAAGCCCAATTCACCCCTCCACTTT.